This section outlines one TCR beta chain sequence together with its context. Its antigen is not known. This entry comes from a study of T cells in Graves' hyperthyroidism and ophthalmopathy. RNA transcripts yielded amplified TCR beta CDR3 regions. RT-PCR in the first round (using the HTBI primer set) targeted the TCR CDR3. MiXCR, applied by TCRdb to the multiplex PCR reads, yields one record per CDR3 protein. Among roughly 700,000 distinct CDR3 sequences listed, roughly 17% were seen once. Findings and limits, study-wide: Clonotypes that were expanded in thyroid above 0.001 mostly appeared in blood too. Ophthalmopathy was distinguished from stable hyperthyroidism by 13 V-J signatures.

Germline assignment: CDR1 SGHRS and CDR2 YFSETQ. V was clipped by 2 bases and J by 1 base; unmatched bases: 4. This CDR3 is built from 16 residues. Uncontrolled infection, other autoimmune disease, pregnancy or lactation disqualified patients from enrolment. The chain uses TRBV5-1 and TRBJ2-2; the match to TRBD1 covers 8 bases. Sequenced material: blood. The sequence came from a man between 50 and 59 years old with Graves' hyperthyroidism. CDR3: CASSFTGTGNTGELFF. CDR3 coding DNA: TGCGCCAGCAGCTTTACCGGGACAGGGAACACCGGGGAGCTGTTTTTT.